Listed below are T cell receptor beta chains from one sample, sequenced in a study of CXCR3-negative and CXCR3-positive naive CD8 T cells. TCRdb re-called the 5' RACE reads and shows each CDR3 protein once, DNA omitted. The sample has fewer than 140,000 distinct CDR3 sequences. The sample consisted of naive CXCR3+ CD8+ T cells from blood. The receptor set was obtained from a human donor in good health. Some clones in this sample may be carry-over from other donors' samples. Each CDR3 is given with its conserved first and last residue. Each record gives: V gene, J gene, CDR3 protein.

V gene: TRBV6-5; J gene: TRBJ2-3; CDR3 protein: CASSSGTSGGPTDTQYF
V gene: TRBV29-1; J gene: TRBJ1-2; CDR3 protein: CSVEWRGRFGYTF
V gene: TRBV9; J gene: TRBJ2-2; CDR3 protein: CASSVSPGPTTGELFF
V gene: TRBV13; J gene: TRBJ2-3; CDR3 protein: CASSLRAVLATDTQYF
V gene: TRBV27; J gene: TRBJ2-3; CDR3 protein: CASSLGHAEDTQYF
V gene: TRBV7-3; J gene: TRBJ2-3; CDR3 protein: CASSLIGGSTDTQYF
V gene: TRBV12-3/TRBV12-4; J gene: TRBJ1-2; CDR3 protein: CASTNLPDGYTF
V gene: TRBV4-2; J gene: TRBJ1-4; CDR3 protein: CASSQADSNEKLFF
V gene: TRBV28; J gene: TRBJ2-5; CDR3 protein: CASSLRQPQETQYF
V gene: TRBV27; J gene: TRBJ2-1; CDR3 protein: CASTTMGPFYNEQFF
V gene: TRBV12-3/TRBV12-4; J gene: TRBJ2-1; CDR3 protein: CASSLTGGYNEQFF
V gene: TRBV12-3/TRBV12-4; J gene: TRBJ2-1; CDR3 protein: CASSQTSGGIGFF
V gene: TRBV30; J gene: TRBJ2-7; CDR3 protein: CAWGVGGTQPSYEQYF
V gene: TRBV5-4; J gene: TRBJ2-7; CDR3 protein: CASSIDPSYEQYF
V gene: TRBV4-3; J gene: TRBJ2-7; CDR3 protein: CASSQDPTVSSYEQYF
V gene: TRBV24-1; J gene: TRBJ2-1; CDR3 protein: CATSDLGVSLGHGGRNEQFF
V gene: TRBV7-9; J gene: TRBJ2-1; CDR3 protein: CASSLPGGDEQFF
V gene: TRBV12-3/TRBV12-4; J gene: TRBJ1-1; CDR3 protein: CASSTPLGYGRGNTEAFF
V gene: TRBV7-9; J gene: TRBJ1-3; CDR3 protein: CASSLGNTIYF
V gene: TRBV4-3; J gene: TRBJ1-2; CDR3 protein: CASSQASDGTVGYTF
V gene: TRBV12-3/TRBV12-4; J gene: TRBJ2-2; CDR3 protein: CASRDSTSGTMFF
V gene: TRBV7-9; J gene: TRBJ2-7; CDR3 protein: CASSPRITYEQYF
V gene: TRBV12-3/TRBV12-4; J gene: TRBJ1-2; CDR3 protein: CARLQGAYGYTF
V gene: TRBV12-5; J gene: TRBJ2-1; CDR3 protein: CASAQDAVVFNLGVDEQFF
V gene: TRBV29-1; J gene: TRBJ2-1; CDR3 protein: CSAGQVLDNEQFF
V gene: TRBV12-3/TRBV12-4; J gene: TRBJ2-1; CDR3 protein: CASSDSSSSYNEQFF
V gene: TRBV4-3; J gene: TRBJ1-2; CDR3 protein: CASSQVRGSNYGYTF
V gene: TRBV6-4; J gene: TRBJ2-3; CDR3 protein: CASSEGQNTDTQYF
V gene: TRBV4-2; J gene: TRBJ1-1; CDR3 protein: CASSHATGDGEAFF
V gene: TRBV6-1; J gene: TRBJ1-1; CDR3 protein: CASSEADENTEAFF
V gene: TRBV7-9; J gene: TRBJ2-1; CDR3 protein: CASSPPRGTGPDEQFF
V gene: TRBV20-1; J gene: TRBJ2-2; CDR3 protein: CSARLPGQGAGELFF
V gene: TRBV7-7; J gene: TRBJ2-1; CDR3 protein: CASSLSHNPSYNEQFF
V gene: TRBV5-6; J gene: TRBJ1-1; CDR3 protein: CASSLGAMNTEAFF
V gene: TRBV5-4; J gene: TRBJ2-1; CDR3 protein: CASSLGWRDNEQFF
V gene: TRBV25-1; J gene: TRBJ2-1; CDR3 protein: CASSETWDREYNEQFF
V gene: TRBV20-1; J gene: TRBJ2-7; CDR3 protein: CSARARDSLSYEQYF
V gene: TRBV7-8; J gene: TRBJ2-7; CDR3 protein: CASSFGKGSYEQYF
V gene: TRBV5-4; J gene: TRBJ1-2; CDR3 protein: CASSIDRGYGYTF
V gene: TRBV7-3; J gene: TRBJ2-2; CDR3 protein: CASSLTGTGELFF
V gene: TRBV4-2; J gene: TRBJ2-3; CDR3 protein: CASGVPGGPDTQYF